The entry below gives a single TCR beta chain sequence along with its context. This clonotype occurred once. Its antigen is not yet known. A much larger clone differs by one base, so this may be a read error. This sample is drawn from a study of molecular identifiers for immune sequencing clone quantification listed by TCRdb under 2018. Study-level background: For a replicate experiment, the RNA from either 20,000 or 100,000 naive CD8 T cells was divided into five aliquots, and four of those aliquots went on to sequencing. CD8 T cells were used in a methods study to benchmark molecular-identifier clustering-based TCR repertoire sequencing (MIDCIRS) and TCR RNA copy counting.

Including the terminal cysteine and phenylalanine, the CDR3 comprises 14 residues. Just CDR3 DNA is preserved here, 42 bases in frame from base 1. The germline V gene supplies CDR1 SGDLS and CDR2 YYNGEE. Library method: PCR. Sequenced on an Illumina HiSeq 4000. Bulk TCR libraries were made following a previously described method, with the TCR primers given in Table S5. Total RNA was purified with the Qiagen AllPrep DNA/RNA kit. Before analysis, reads from multiple sequencing runs of the same library were pooled. The authors' analysis ran thus. Reads were retained only if an exact TCR constant sequence was present, and the retained reads were trimmed to 150 nt and grouped according to their 12-nt molecular barcodes. Reads inside each barcode group were sub-clustered using a 15% Levenshtein threshold, and a quality-weighted consensus sequence was constructed for each RNA molecule. Non-functional sequences were excluded, and lower-count sequences lying one edit away from another sequence were also excluded. On the basis of fitting two negative binomial distributions, barcode sub-clusters with fewer than 20% of the maximum read count were discarded. The public reads were quality trimmed at Q25 with fastp and then assembled into clones with MiXCR by TCRdb, keeping productive beta chains. Merged by CDR3 protein, the rows form single entries marked with the most common genes and DNA. These V and J calls rely on TCRdb rather than the paper's analysis. Across this sample there are approximately 63,000 distinct CDR3 sequences, with roughly a fifth seen only once. Under 1.5% of the sample belongs to the ten largest clones.

Naive CD8 T cell libraries were made from about 20,000 to 1,000,000 sorted cells using 10%, 30% or 50% of purified RNA. On a BD FACSAria II, naive CD8 T cells were FACS-sorted as CD8+CD4-CCR7+CD45RA+ and collected into RLT Plus buffer. Around 11 TCR copies' worth of Jurkat RNA were spiked into about 19,000-1,000,000 naive CD8 T cell samples to test detection sensitivity. Enrichment of CD8 T cells was performed with RosetteSep CD8+ T Cell Enrichment Cocktail and Ficoll-Paque, after which ACK red cell lysis was carried out. The paper's findings and limits, for the study overall: The naive libraries included spiked-in Jurkat TCR RNA (around 9 copies' worth), and this RNA is not part of the donor repertoire. Highly expanded clone sizes could be underestimated because identical TCR molecules may share a barcode. In CMV-specific effector cells, clones with more than 20 RNA copies accounted for over 97% of molecules, whereas in naive cells such clones accounted for under 1%. Around 2.9 recovered TCR RNA copies per cell were obtained by modeling, versus about 9.7 by digital PCR, implying a capture efficiency of 30% to 35%. When barcode sub-clustering was left out, chimeric consensus sequences inflated TCR diversity, with chimeras reaching as high as 47%. Spiked-in Jurkat TCR RNA equivalent to a single cell was reported to be detectable even among approximately 1 million naive CD8 T cells.

The source material was naive CD8+ T cells from blood, with Jurkat cell RNA spiked in. Explained via the paper, the cell subset or site label denotes: FACS-sorted CD8+CD4-CCR7+CD45RA+ naive T cells. This TCR was recovered from a human donor in good health. Some libraries in this study had Jurkat cell RNA spiked in. In this chain, TRBV9 is recombined with TRBJ2-3; the D element could tentatively be TRBD1 or TRBD2, as 5 bases agree for each. The DNA sequence is as follows: TGTGCCAGCAGCGTAGGGGACCAAACAGATACGCGGTATTTT. Its protein reads: CASSVGDQTDTRYF.